One T cell receptor (beta chain) is described in this entry. The antigen is not known. Germline CDR1 and CDR2: SGHKS and YYEKEE (reference sequence). The CDR3 has 15 residues. The V end lost 4 bases, the J end lost 0 bases, and 13 bases lay between the germline ends. From the RT-PCR reads, TCRdb called clonotypes with MiXCR, one entry per CDR3 protein. This table has 490,000 or so distinct CDR3 sequences, around 8% appearing once. This sample was taken from a study of response to subunit inactivated influenza vaccine. Study findings and constraints: Few new T cells, the authors suggested, are recruited by each seasonal influenza vaccination.

V and J are TRBV5-5 and TRBJ1-1, with D perhaps matching TRBD1 (5 bases). Source: PBMCs from blood, taken less than 30 months after vaccination. The TCR was taken from a man between 50 and 69 years old who received an inactivated influenza vaccine. For the CDR3, the DNA is TGTGCCAGCAGCATCCGAGGGGATATGAACACTGAAGCTTTCTTT. It translates to CASSIRGDMNTEAFF.